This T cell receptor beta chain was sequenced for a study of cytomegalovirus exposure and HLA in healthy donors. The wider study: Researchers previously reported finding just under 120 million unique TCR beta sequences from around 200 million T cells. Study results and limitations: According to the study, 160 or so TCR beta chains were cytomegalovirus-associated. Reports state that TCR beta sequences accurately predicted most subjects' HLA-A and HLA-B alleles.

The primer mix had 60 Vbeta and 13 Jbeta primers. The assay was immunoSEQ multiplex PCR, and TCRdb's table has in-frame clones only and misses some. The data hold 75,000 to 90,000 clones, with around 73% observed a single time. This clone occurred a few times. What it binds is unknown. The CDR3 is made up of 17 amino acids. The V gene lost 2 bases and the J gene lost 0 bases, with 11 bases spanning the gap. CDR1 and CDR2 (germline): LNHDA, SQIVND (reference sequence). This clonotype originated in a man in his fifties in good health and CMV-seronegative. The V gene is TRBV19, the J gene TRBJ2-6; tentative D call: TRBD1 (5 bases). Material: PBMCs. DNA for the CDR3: TGTGCCAGTAGTATAAAACAGGCTAGCTCTGGGGCCAACGTCCTGACTTTC. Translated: CASSIKQASSGANVLTF. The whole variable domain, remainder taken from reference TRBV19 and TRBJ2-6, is DGGITQSPKYLFRKEGQNVTLSCEQNLNHDAMYWYRQDPGQGLRLIYYSQIVNDFQKGDIAEGYSVSREKKESFPLTVTSAQKNPTAFYLCASSIKQASSGANVLTFGAGSRLTVL.